The rows below give T cell receptor beta chains drawn from one sample of a study of OX40 agonist ivuxolimab in advanced cancers. Clones were read by immunoSEQ multiplex PCR, and TCRdb kept only the in-frame ones, dropping some. The sample consists of more than 70,000 clones, roughly 91% of them appearing once. Sequenced here: CD4+ or CD8+ T cells sorted from blood, sampled in a trial of the OX40 agonist ivuxolimab. Every receptor here comes from an adult with an advanced solid tumor such as melanoma, head and neck, liver or kidney cancer. The CDR3 runs from the conserved cysteine through the conserved F or W. Fields, in order: J gene, V gene, CDR3 length, D gene, clone size, CDR3 DNA, CDR3 protein. A D gene is named only where the DNA matches it firmly. Not all rows give a size; the values are once, few, many and, for expanded clones, a class.

TRBJ2-7,TRBV27,14,-,once,TGTGCCAGCAGTCCCGGGGCCTCGGCCTACGAGCAGTACTTC,CASSPGASAYEQYF
TRBJ1-2,TRBV5-6,16,-,-,TGTGCCAGCAGCTTCGCCGGGACACGGAGAACGTATGGCTACACCTTC,CASSFAGTRRTYGYTF
TRBJ1-2,TRBV7-2,16,TRBD1,-,TGTGCCAGCAGCTTAGTCTTCGACAGGGGCGGCTATGGCTACACCTTC,CASSLVFDRGGYGYTF
TRBJ1-1,TRBV9,12,-,-,TGTGCCAGCAGCGTCACGGGGGCTGAAGCTTTCTTT,CASSVTGAEAFF
TRBJ2-3,TRBV4-3,17,TRBD2,-,TGCGCCAGCAGCCAAGTACTCGGCGGGGGGCCCTCAGATACGCAGTATTTT,CASSQVLGGGPSDTQYF
TRBJ1-1,TRBV5-6,19,TRBD1,-,TGTGCCAGCAGCTTTGGGGGGACAGGGGCCCCCAACCTCCCCCCGGAAGCTTTCTTT,CASSFGGTGAPNLPPEAFF
TRBJ1-5,TRBV28,16,-,-,TGTGCCAGCAGTCCCCGGGGGGTAGGGAGCAATCAGCCCCAGCATTTT,CASSPRGVGSNQPQHF
TRBJ2-1,TRBV7-6,15,TRBD2,once,TGTGCCAGCAGCTTAGGGCTAGCGGGAGCCGATGAGCAGTTCTTC,CASSLGLAGADEQFF
TRBJ1-3,TRBV11-2,13,-,-,TGTGCCAGCAGCGGGGCAGGGGGAAACACCATATATTTT,CASSGAGGNTIYF
TRBJ2-1,TRBV19,15,TRBD1,once,TGTGCCAGTAGTATCGGGACAGGGGGTTGGAATGAGCAGTTCTTC,CASSIGTGGWNEQFF
TRBJ2-1,TRBV10-2,15,-,-,TGCGCCAGCAGTCTATTAAGCAGGGGTGGGGGTGAGCAGTTCTTC,CASSLLSRGGGEQFF
TRBJ1-1,TRBV7-3,12,-,-,TGTGCCAGCAGCCAAAACCAGCCTGAAGCTTTCTTT,CASSQNQPEAFF
TRBJ2-3,TRBV29-1,13,-,once,TGCAGCGTTGATGGGGAGACTTCTCATACGCAGTATTTT,CSVDGETSHTQYF
TRBJ1-1,TRBV27,14,-,-,TGTGCCAGCAGTTTAGGGCATTCGAACACTGAAGCTTTCTTT,CASSLGHSNTEAFF
TRBJ1-5,TRBV19,15,TRBD1,-,TGTGCCAGTAGTTACAGGGGTAATAGCAATCAGCCCCAGCATTTT,CASSYRGNSNQPQHF
TRBJ1-5,TRBV27,16,-,-,TGTGCCAGCAGTTTTGGGCGGACGGGGAGCAATCAGCCCCAGCATTTT,CASSFGRTGSNQPQHF
TRBJ2-3,TRBV7-9,15,-,-,TGTGCCAGCGCTCACGGTGGGGGCGATTCGGATACGCAGTATTTT,CASAHGGGDSDTQYF
TRBJ1-6,TRBV30,14,-,-,TGTGCCTGGAGTGTGGGAGACGGAGTCCCACCCCTCCACTTT,CAWSVGDGVPPLHF
TRBJ2-1,TRBV5-6,14,TRBD2,-,TGTGCCAGCAGCTTTAGCGGGATATACAATGAGCAGTTCTTC,CASSFSGIYNEQFF
TRBJ2-7,TRBV28,13,TRBD2,-,TGTGCCAGCAAGACTAGCGGGACCTACGAGCAGTACTTC,CASKTSGTYEQYF
TRBJ1-3,TRBV6-5,14,-,-,TGTGCCAGCAGTTACTCGATCGGGGGAAACACCATATATTTT,CASSYSIGGNTIYF
TRBJ2-2,TRBV10-1,17,-,-,TGCGCCAGCAGTGAACATTCAGGCCGTCCGAACACCGGGGAGCTGTTTTTT,CASSEHSGRPNTGELFF
TRBJ2-2,TRBV27,15,-,-,TGTGCCAGCAGTTCGAAGTTAGGAGCAACCGGGGAGCTGTTTTTT,CASSSKLGATGELFF
TRBJ2-1,TRBV29-1,12,-,-,TGCAGCTCCCCCGCTTCTTACAATGAGCAGTTCTTC,CSSPASYNEQFF
TRBJ1-5,TRBV7-9,14,-,once,TGTGCCAGCAGCTTAGGAGGTTCTTGGCAGCCCCAGCATTTT,CASSLGGSWQPQHF
TRBJ1-1,TRBV25-1,13,-,-,TGTGCCAGCAGCGGGGTAGTGATAACTGAAGCTTTCTTT,CASSGVVITEAFF
TRBJ1-1,TRBV19,14,TRBD1,-,TGTGCCAGTAGTATCTACAGGGGGCACACTGAAGCTTTCTTT,CASSIYRGHTEAFF
TRBJ1-2,TRBV6-5,13,-,once,TGTGCCAGCAGTTATGGGGGCGGCGGAGGCTACACCTTC,CASSYGGGGGYTF
TRBJ1-4,TRBV7-9,15,TRBD1,-,TGTGCCAGCAGCGGAACGACAGGGTGGGATGAAAAACTGTTTTTT,CASSGTTGWDEKLFF
TRBJ1-1,TRBV27,14,-,-,TGTGCCAGCAGTTTATTCGGGACCGGAGCTGAAGCTTTCTTT,CASSLFGTGAEAFF
TRBJ2-1,TRBV4-1,11,-,-,TGCGCCAGCAGCCAAGAACAGGCGCAGTTCTTC,CASSQEQAQFF
TRBJ2-3,TRBV2,13,TRBD2,-,TGTGCCAGCAGATCTAGCGGCCCAGATACGCAGTATTTT,CASRSSGPDTQYF
TRBJ1-2,TRBV7-2,14,TRBD1,-,TGTGCCAGCAGCGGCCGGAGGGGACAGATTGGCTACACCTTC,CASSGRRGQIGYTF
TRBJ1-5,TRBV6-4,14,-,-,TGTGCCAGCGGCCCCGGGGGTGGCAATCAGCCCCAGCATTTT,CASGPGGGNQPQHF
TRBJ1-6,TRBV18,16,TRBD1,-,TGTGCCAGCTCACCGAAGGGACAGGGAGGTAGTTCACCCCTCCACTTT,CASSPKGQGGSSPLHF
TRBJ1-1,TRBV27,14,-,-,TGTGCCAGCAGCCTTCTGGGAAATAAGGGGGAAGCTTTCTTT,CASSLLGNKGEAFF
TRBJ1-5,TRBV19,15,-,-,TGTGCCAGTAGTGTCAATCTAGGGAGCAATCAGCCCCAGCATTTT,CASSVNLGSNQPQHF
TRBJ2-7,TRBV19,13,-,once,TGTGCCAGTAGTATGGGACACAATTACGAGCAGTACTTC,CASSMGHNYEQYF
TRBJ2-5,TRBV7-6,17,TRBD2,-,TGTGCCAGCAGCTCACCCACGCGGGAGCTGTACCAAGAGACCCAGTACTTC,CASSSPTRELYQETQYF
TRBJ1-1,TRBV4-3,12,-,few,TGCGCCAGCAGCCAAGGCGGGCTCTCGGCTTTCTTT,CASSQGGLSAFF
TRBJ2-1,TRBV19,14,-,-,TGTGCCAGTAGTAAGTGGAGCTCCTACAATGAGCAGTTCTTC,CASSKWSSYNEQFF
TRBJ2-5,TRBV6-5,14,-,-,TGTGCCAGCAGTTACCTACAGGGCGGCGAGACCCAGTACTTC,CASSYLQGGETQYF
TRBJ2-5,TRBV15,12,TRBD2,-,TGTGCCCCCATATGGCGGGAGACAGACCAGTACTTC,CAPIWRETDQYF
TRBJ2-7,TRBV2,14,-,-,TGTGCCAGCAGTGATTTGACAGTCCTCTACGAGCAGTACTTC,CASSDLTVLYEQYF
TRBJ2-2,TRBV5-4,18,TRBD2,-,TGTGCCAGCAGCTTCCCGCCCATAGCGGGTTGGGACACCGGGGAGCTGTTTTTT,CASSFPPIAGWDTGELFF
TRBJ2-1,TRBV12-5,17,-,-,TGTGCTAGTGGTAAGATAGAGAGAGGGGCCCGATACAATGAGCAGTTCTTC,CASGKIERGARYNEQFF
TRBJ1-1,TRBV28,13,-,-,TGTGCCAGCAGTTTTCTGGGGAGAGTGCGGGCTTTCTTT,CASSFLGRVRAFF
TRBJ1-2,TRBV4-3,14,-,-,TGCGCCAGCAGCCAAGAGGCCACTAACTATGGCTACACCTTC,CASSQEATNYGYTF
TRBJ2-1,TRBV27,13,-,once,TGTGCCAGCACCGGGACCTACTACAATGAGCAGTTCTTC,CASTGTYYNEQFF
TRBJ2-1,TRBV5-6,17,-,-,TGTGCCAGCAGCTTGGAGGGGGGGCACCCGTCATACAATGAGCAGTTCTTC,CASSLEGGHPSYNEQFF
TRBJ1-2,TRBV5-1,15,TRBD1,once,TGCGCCAGCAGCAGGGGACAGGGCCGTGAGTATGGCTACACCTTC,CASSRGQGREYGYTF
TRBJ2-7,TRBV4-1,15,TRBD1,-,TGCGCCAGCAGCCAAAGGACAGGGGGCGTTTACGAGCAGTACTTC,CASSQRTGGVYEQYF
TRBJ2-7,TRBV6-6,15,TRBD1,-,TGTGCCAGCAGTTACGTAGGGACAGGGGGCTTCGAGCAGTACTTC,CASSYVGTGGFEQYF
TRBJ1-1,TRBV9,11,TRBD1,few,TGTGCCAGCAGTGGACAGGGTAGAGCTTTCTTT,CASSGQGRAFF
TRBJ1-5,TRBV7-6,12,-,few,TGTGCCAGCAGCTTGGGGAATCAGCCCCAGCATTTT,CASSLGNQPQHF
TRBJ1-1,TRBV2,12,-,-,TGTGCCAGGCGGGGCGGGGGCACTGAAGCTTTCTTT,CARRGGGTEAFF
TRBJ1-2,TRBV4-1,13,-,-,TGCGCCAGCAGCCAATCATCGGGTCGGGGCTACACCTTC,CASSQSSGRGYTF
TRBJ2-7,TRBV28,17,-,-,TGTGCCAGCATCCATAACCCAAATGACCGGGTTCCCTACGAGCAGTACTTC,CASIHNPNDRVPYEQYF
TRBJ2-1,TRBV9,16,-,-,TGTGCCAGCAGCGTTGGGACACCAAGTCCCTACAATGAGCAGTTCTTC,CASSVGTPSPYNEQFF
TRBJ1-1,TRBV9,14,TRBD1,-,TGTGCCAGCAGCGTCCGGGACAGTGGCACTGAAGCTTTCTTT,CASSVRDSGTEAFF